This T cell receptor beta chain was identified in a study of blood T cell repertoires in COVID-19 (dated by TCRdb to about 2020). Background on the whole study: Samples covering the acute and convalescent phases of COVID-19 were provided by collaborators in the United States, Italy and Spain. Subjects who had been exposed to COVID-19, were actively infected with it, or had recovered from it provided the deeply sampled blood TCRbeta repertoires that made up the dataset. Where available, HLA class I and class II types were taken from metadata supplied by the sample provider and were not determined by assay-based typing. Samples came from the ongoing ImmuneRACE study (first 160 participants) plus 1,254 subjects from 6 global collaborators. The repertoires were released in a freely available public database intended as a resource for research on the immune response to SARS-CoV-2. The sample metadata nearly always contained a de-identified subject ID, COVID-19 status, age in years and sex. The material from the prospective study consisted of cDNA or gDNA derived from T cells, B-cell-depleted T cells, or PBMCs. The investigation overall reported the following: The amount of clinical and demographic metadata varied by source and participant and was provided uncurated.

TCRbeta CDR3 regions were amplified from genomic DNA using the immunoSEQ Assay, a bias-controlled multiplex PCR. Processing in the source paper ran as follows. Within the assay, amplification of reference gene primers was used to estimate how many nucleated cells each sample contained. Sequence reads were collapsed and filtered to measure the absolute abundance of every unique TCRbeta CDR3 rearrangement. For each sample, productive Simpson clonality was calculated by taking the square root of Simpson's diversity index across productive rearrangements. TCRdb provides this immuneACCESS table in a form limited to in-frame rearrangements. Some clones are lacking; in checked studies, under half of them reflect an unresolved V gene, and why the rest are absent is not known. Clonal size and the V and J genes are those of that table, whereas D and trimming came from the DNA. The sample includes 62,000 or so clones, with roughly 75% observed a single time. The biggest ten clones account for approximately 14% of the sample.

The germline V gene (reference sequence) provides CDR1 LGHDT and CDR2 YNNKEL. V is trimmed back by 4 bases and J by 3 bases, and the junction contains 5 bases that no gene match accounts for. The CDR3 contains 15 residues, cysteine and phenylalanine counted. The entry retains the CDR3 DNA only, 45 bases that are in frame from base 1. As for this clone: Its antigen target is currently unknown. It has no much larger one-base neighbor in the sample; base qualities were not kept.

One collaborating source in Seattle enrolled patients during active infection and followed them longitudinally through the course of disease. Each collaborating institution followed its own protocols to collect whole blood in K2EDTA tubes. Collaborator samples were shipped for TCRbeta analysis as frozen whole blood, isolated PBMCs, or DNA extracted from either sample type. This sequence originates from a man in his 60s with COVID-19, enrolled during active disease. The sequencing sample was made of peripheral blood. The chain is made from TRBV3-1 (or the pseudogene TRBV3-2) and TRBJ2-7, with 11 bases in between that match TRBD2. The CDR3 amino acid sequence is: CASSPSGLADYEQYF. The sequenced DNA: TGTGCCAGCAGCCCTTCGGGACTAGCGGACTACGAGCAGTACTTC.